Described below is a single T cell receptor beta chain sequence and its context. This sample is part of a study of T cells after yellow fever vaccination. Turning to the study itself: SMART-Seq v4 Ultra Low Input handled preparation of low-cell-number fractions.

Germline loops: CDR1 MNHEY, CDR2 SMNVEV (reference sequence). The V gene lost 4 bases and the J gene lost 0 bases, with 7 bases spanning the gap. The CDR3 sequence is 14 residues long. Points from the study as a whole: There was a small share of clonotypes that showed up in both the CD4 and CD8 compartments. The bulk population could contribute abundant contaminating clonotypes to FACS-sorted repertoires. In post-booster samples, most primary-vaccination clones reappeared (roughly 96% CD4, roughly 89% CD8).

TCRdb independently ran MiXCR on the 5' RACE reads; one entry per CDR3 protein. The data contain around 88,000 distinct CDR3 sequences, about an eighth of them singletons. Source: CD8+ T cells not binding an NS4B(214-222) dextramer, sorted from PBMCs, taken approximately 22 days after the first yellow fever vaccination. The chain recombines TRBV27 with TRBJ1-5, with D uncertain. The clonotype was recovered from a man aged 18 to 29 who received the YFV17D yellow fever vaccine. The CDR3 bases are TGTGCCAGCAGTTCCCAAGATAGCAATCAGCCCCAGCATTTT. As protein: CASSSQDSNQPQHF.